The T cell receptor (beta chain) described here comes from a study of blood T cell repertoires in COVID-19. The overall study: Sample material is recorded as cDNA or gDNA derived from T cells, B-cell-depleted T cells, or PBMCs.

Cohort assignment relied on participant-reported clinical history. This clone was detected only once. Original handling: Nucleated cell number was recorded as an estimate derived from reference gene primer amplification. The data were produced by immunoSEQ multiplex PCR, yet TCRdb's version contains in-frame clones alone and is incomplete. The V and J calls and clone size come from that table; D and trimming were worked out from the DNA. The sample yields a few hundred thousand clones, approximately 81% seen once. The sample comprised PBMCs or T cells enriched from blood (not recorded which). The clonotype comes from a woman in her forties or fifties who had been exposed to COVID-19.

CDR3 sequence: CASSTPGQGMNTEAFF. For the CDR3, the DNA is TGTGCCAGCAGTACCCCGGGACAGGGAATGAACACTGAAGCTTTCTTT. The chain combines TRBV28 with TRBJ1-1; the match to TRBD1 covers 9 bases. The ends lost 5 bases at V and 0 bases at J; junction bases unmatched: 7. CDR1 and CDR2 from the germline V gene are MDHEN and SYDVKM. This CDR3 region has 16 residues.